This TCR beta chain was observed in a study of CXCR3-negative and CXCR3-positive naive CD8 T cells. The study made its TRB cDNA libraries by 5' RACE, adding UMI labels. TCRdb processed the 5' RACE reads again and assigns one entry to each CDR3 protein, with no DNA. There are around 140,000 distinct CDR3 sequences in the sample, with approximately 0.4% held by the top ten. In regard to this clonotype: The antigen is unknown.

Findings of the study overall: In CXCR3-positive naive cells, the TRB CDR3s were more hydrophobic than in CXCR3-negative naive cells. Similarly elevated diversity marked both naive subsets, with memory CD8+ cells showing far lower diversity.

Phenotypically, naive CD8+ T cells corresponded to CD45RO-CCR7+CD27+CD95-. This clonotype was obtained from a human donor in good health. Some clones in this sample may be carry-over from other donors' samples. Sequencing was carried out using naive CXCR3+ CD8+ T cells from blood. The subset was: CD45RO-CCR7+CD27+CD95- naive CD8+ T cells expressing CXCR3 (TNR3+).

CDR3: CASSDAGTSGGVANTGELFF. V gene TRBV6-6 combines with J gene TRBJ2-2; TCRdb reports TRBD2, a call that lacks DNA to check it against. CDR1 is MNHNY and CDR2 is SVGAGI in the germline V gene (reference sequence). The CDR3 length is 20 residues.